This T cell receptor beta chain appears in the sequencing data of a study of shared clonotypes between healthy human individuals. Using immunoSEQ multiplex PCR, the repertoire was profiled, and TCRdb retains in-frame clones only, with some absent. Here the sample spans about 2.3 million clones, 92% being singletons. The germline V gene has CDR1 MDHEN and CDR2 SYDVKM. Trimming stripped 6 bases from V and 8 bases from J, with 25 bases between. The CDR3 runs 16 residues. V and J are TRBV28 and TRBJ1-2, with D tentatively TRBD1 (5 bases). The clonotype was recovered from a man younger than 30 in good health. Some clones in this sample may be carry-over from other donors' samples. The specimen was naive CD4+ T cells from PBMCs. Stated subset: CD45RA+ positively selected. This chain's CDR3 is CASRPRGMGEIRGYTF. The CDR3, as DNA: TGTGCCAGCAGACCTCGCGGGATGGGGGAAATACGCGGCTACACCTTC.